A single sample is the source of the 26 T cell receptor beta chains below, sequenced in a study of vaccination effects on CD4 cells after COVID-19. Subsequent to 10 days of culture, CD4+ T cells were isolated. Each participant was administered two doses of either the BNT162b2 or the mRNA-1273 vaccine. These receptors have no known antigen. Libraries were prepared by immunoSEQ multiplex PCR; TCRdb keeps only in-frame clonotypes and omits some of them. The sample holds tens of thousands of clones, around two thirds seen once. This sample comprised CD4+ T cells from PBMCs cultured without peptide, obtained after COVID-19 vaccination. Receptors originate from a human donor who received a COVID-19 vaccine.

CDR3 amino acids: CASAPGGEYYGYTF. DNA of the CDR3: TGTGCCAGCGCCCCGGGGGGTGAATACTATGGCTACACCTTC. The chain uses TRBV7-8 and TRBJ1-2, with D perhaps matching TRBD1 (5 bases). CDR3 length: 14 residues. Per the germline V gene, CDR1 is SGHVS and CDR2 is FQNEAQ. Trimming took 8 bases from V and 3 from J, leaving 16 bases between them.

The rearrangement links TRBV21-1 to TRBJ2-2; the table assigns TRBD2, which was not confirmed against the DNA. TRBV21-1 is termed a pseudogene. The CDR3 is made up of 17 amino acids. This chain's CDR3 is CASSKKGGSPDTGELFF. CDR3 sequence (DNA): TGTGCCAGCAGCAAAAAAGGAGGGAGTCCGGACACCGGGGAGCTGTTTTTT.

The table lists this clone with a few counts. The CDR3 here is CASSPGSYEQYV. The CDR3 DNA sequence: TGCGCCAGCAGCCCTGGGTCCTACGAGCAGTACGTC. The chain combines TRBV10-2 with TRBJ2-7; D is uncertain. V shed 6 bases and J shed 1 base, with 7 bases lying between them. CDR1 and CDR2 (germline): WSHSY, SAAADI. The CDR3 spans 12 residues.

The chain combines TRBV6-4 with TRBJ1-4, with D unclear. The germline V gene has CDR1 MRHNA and CDR2 SNTAGT. This CDR3 has 15 amino acids. The ends were cut back, 2 bases at V and 8 bases at J, with 15 bases in the middle. DNA for the CDR3: TGTGCCAGCAGTGACCGCAAAGGGATAGAAGAAAAACTGTTTTTT. Translating it yields CASSDRKGIEEKLFF.

This clone was observed a few times. The chain uses TRBV2 and TRBJ1-2; D gene unclear. This CDR3 spans 13 amino acids. The germline V gene has CDR1 SNHLY and CDR2 FYNNEI. V gave up 6 bases and J gave up 8 bases, with 16 bases separating them. CDR3 sequence: CASRPWGREGYTF. CDR3 DNA sequence: TGTGCCAGCAGGCCTTGGGGAAGAGAGGGCTACACCTTC.

The CDR3 bases are TGCGCCAGCAGCCGAGATGGACAGGGAGGGGAGGAGACCCAGTACTTC. Translated, it gives CASSRDGQGGEETQYF. This rearrangement joins TRBV5-1 to TRBJ2-5; TRBD1 might be the D (8 bases). Germline lookup yields CDR1 SGHRS and CDR2 YFSETQ. V dropped 4 bases and J dropped 5 bases, with 21 bases sitting between them. This CDR3 has 16 residues. The full variable domain, rest sourced from reference TRBV5-1 and TRBJ2-5, is KAGVTQTPRYLIKTRGQQVTLSCSPISGHRSVSWYQQTPGQGLQFLFEYFSETQRNKGNFPGRFSGRQFSNSRSEMNVSTLELGDSALYLCASSRDGQGGEETQYFGPGTRLLVL.

The V call is TRBV5-6, the J call TRBJ1-2; TRBD1 aligns across 8 bases. Germline V gene lookup returns CDR1 SGHDT and CDR2 YYEEEE. The CDR3 has 14 residues. The V gene end was trimmed by 6 bases and the J gene end by 0 bases; junction bases not matched to a gene: 4. The CDR3 spells CASITDRANYGYTF. Written as DNA, the CDR3 is TGTGCCAGCATCACGGACAGGGCTAACTATGGCTACACCTTC.

This clone is a singleton in its sample. The chain uses TRBV20-1 and TRBJ1-1, with 7 bases that match TRBD1. Germline V gives CDR1 DFQATT, CDR2 SNEGSKA (reference sequence). The V gene end was trimmed by 1 base and the J gene end by 10 bases; junction bases not matched to a gene: 0. This CDR3 is built from 10 residues. CDR3 protein: CSARGTGAFF. In nucleotides, the CDR3 is TGCAGTGCTAGAGGGACAGGAGCTTTCTTT.

A single count supports this clone. The J gene is TRBJ1-3, the V gene TRBV18; no firm D call. This CDR3 contains 13 residues. V was trimmed by 3 bases and J by 0 bases, leaving 3 bases between them. CDR1 is KGHSH and CDR2 is LQKENI in the germline V gene. The CDR3 reads CASSPTSGNTIYF. In DNA, the CDR3 is TGTGCCAGCTCACCGACCTCTGGAAACACCATATATTTT.

This chain connects TRBV2 to TRBJ2-3, with D possibly matching TRBD2 (6 bases). The CDR3 has 15 residues. Trimming pared 4 bases from V and 0 bases from J, leaving 11 bases between. Germline V lookup: CDR1 SNHLY, CDR2 FYNNEI. In DNA form, the CDR3 reads TGTGCCAGCAGTGTAGAACGGGGGAGCACAGATACGCAGTATTTT. Translated, it gives CASSVERGSTDTQYF. Full variable domain (missing parts from reference TRBV2 and TRBJ2-3): EPEVTQTPSHQVTQMGQEVILRCVPISNHLYFYWYRQILGQKVEFLVSFYNNEISEKSEIFDDQFSVERPDGSNFTLKIRSTKLEDSAMYFCASSVERGSTDTQYFGPGTRLTVL.

This clone was seen only once. This chain joins TRBV4-3 and TRBJ2-5; 11 bases are a match to TRBD1. The CDR3 covers 15 residues. V shed 4 bases, J shed 4 bases, and the junction held 5 bases outside the gene matches. From germline, CDR1 is LGHNA and CDR2 YSLEER. In DNA form, the CDR3 reads TGCGCCAGCAGCCCTGGACAGGGGGCTACAGAGACCCAGTACTTC. Encoded protein: CASSPGQGATETQYF.

V gene TRBV7-8 combines with J gene TRBJ2-7; possibly TRBD1 or TRBD2 for D (5 bases each). The CDR3 spans 13 residues. Trimming took off 2 bases at V and 7 bases at J, with 12 bases between the two ends. The V gene's germline CDR1 is SGHVS and CDR2 FQNEAQ. The CDR3 region has the DNA TGTGCCAGCAGCTTATTGTGGGGCGGGGAGCAGTACGTC. It translates to CASSLLWGGEQYV.

This clone was detected a few times. J is TRBJ2-7 and V is TRBV7-9, with 7 bases identical to TRBD1. The CDR3 length is 12 residues. Germline loops: CDR1 SEHNR, CDR2 FQNEAQ (reference sequence). V shed 2 bases and J 5 bases; nucleotides not matched to a gene: 0. The DNA for the CDR3 is TGTGCCAGCAGCTTAACAGGGGACGAGCAGTACGTC. It translates to CASSLTGDEQYV.

The chain carries TRBV7-3 and TRBJ2-5; tentative D call: TRBD1 (5 bases). CDR3 length: 15 residues. V was pared by 1 base and J by 1 base, with 10 bases between. Germline assignment: CDR1 SGHTA and CDR2 FQGTGA. In nucleotides, the CDR3 is TGTGCCAGCAGCTTAAGCGGCAGGGCCCAAGAGACCCAGTACTTC. The encoded protein is CASSLSGRAQETQYF.

The chain joins TRBV5-6 to TRBJ2-5; no clear D gene. The germline gives CDR1 SGHDT, CDR2 YYEEEE. This CDR3 has 13 residues. Trimming took off 0 bases at V and 3 bases at J, with 6 bases between the two ends. CDR3 amino acids: CASSLELKETQYF. CDR3 nucleotides: TGTGCCAGCAGCTTGGAACTAAAAGAGACCCAGTACTTC.

The J gene is TRBJ1-1, the V gene TRBV5-6; 8 bases match TRBD1. Germline V lookup: CDR1 SGHDT, CDR2 YYEEEE. The CDR3 extends over 17 amino acids. The junction had 12 bases not matched to a gene; V was cut back by 4 bases and J by 1 base. CDR3: CASSLGGTGRPNTEAFF. CDR3 sequence (DNA): TGTGCCAGCAGCCTAGGTGGGACAGGCCGCCCGAACACTGAAGCTTTCTTT.

The CDR3 loop is CASSLAFSSSYNSPLHF. The CDR3 nucleotides are TGTGCCAGCAGCTTAGCGTTCAGTAGCTCCTATAATTCACCCCTCCACTTT. V usage is TRBV7-2 and J usage is TRBJ1-6; D is uncertain. Between the trimmed V and J ends, which lost 0 bases and 0 bases, there was a span of 9 bases. The CDR3 extends over 17 amino acids. Looked up from germline, CDR1 is SGHTA and CDR2 is FQGNSA.

The chain joins TRBV13 to TRBJ1-1; D gene unclear. Germline V gives CDR1 PRHDT, CDR2 FYEKMQ (reference sequence). V dropped 2 bases and J dropped 5 bases, with 9 bases sitting between them. The CDR3 has 13 residues. The CDR3 loop reads CASSLNGWTEAFF. The CDR3 coding sequence is TGTGCCAGCAGCTTAAACGGATGGACTGAAGCTTTCTTT.

In this sample, this clone turned up a few times. This chain connects TRBV6-6 to TRBJ1-6; no clear D gene. V was cut by 7 bases and J by 5 bases, with 9 bases left in between. Germline V gene lookup returns CDR1 MNHNY and CDR2 SVGAGI (reference sequence). The CDR3 has 13 amino acids. DNA for the CDR3: TGTGCCAGCACCCTTCTCAATAATTCACCCCTCCACTTT. This translates into CASTLLNNSPLHF.

The chain recombines TRBV7-3 with TRBJ2-5, with D possibly TRBD2 on 5 matching bases. Trimming removed 4 bases at V and 4 bases at J, with 13 bases between. The CDR3 is 14 amino acids. CDR1 is SGHTA and CDR2 is FQGTGA in the germline V gene. In DNA, the CDR3 is TGTGCCAGCAGCTCACCCATAGGAGGAGAGACCCAGTACTTC. Protein sequence: CASSSPIGGETQYF. Full variable domain (remainder filled in from reference TRBV7-3 and TRBJ2-5): GAGVSQTPSNKVTEKGKYVELRCDPISGHTALYWYRQSLGQGPEFLIYFQGTGAADDSGLPNDRFFAVRPEGSVSTLKIQRTERGDSAVYLCASSSPIGGETQYFGPGTRLLVL.

The rearrangement uses TRBV2 and TRBJ1-2; D is possibly TRBD1 (6 bases). The germline V gene has CDR1 SNHLY and CDR2 FYNNEI. The CDR3 runs to 12 residues. V was trimmed by 6 bases and J by 8 bases, leaving 13 bases between them. The CDR3 DNA sequence: TGTGCCAGCAGGGAGGACAGTGGAGGCTACACCTTC. Translated: CASREDSGGYTF.

This rearrangement joins TRBV19 to TRBJ2-1; D is undetermined. CDR3 length: 14 residues. Germline V gene data show CDR1 as LNHDA and CDR2 as SQIVND (reference sequence). V shed 7 bases and J shed 5 bases, with 15 bases lying between them. CDR3 coding DNA: TGTGCCAGTACTAGGGCAGATTGGGACAATGAGCAGTTCTTC. Amino acid sequence: CASTRADWDNEQFF.

The chain couples TRBV6-1 to TRBJ2-5, with a weak D call TRBD2 (6 bases). The CDR3 extends over 16 amino acids. From germline, CDR1 is MNHNS and CDR2 SASEGT. V was cut by 3 bases and J by 2 bases, with 16 bases left in between. The CDR3 sequence: CASSDGRTRIQETQYF. The CDR3 bases are TGTGCCAGCAGTGATGGGAGGACGCGGATACAAGAGACCCAGTACTTC.

This clone was detected a few times. The genes are TRBV4-2 and TRBJ1-4; the match to TRBD1 covers 7 bases. The ends lost 3 bases at V and 8 bases at J; junction bases unmatched: 6. The CDR3 has 14 amino acids. The germline gives CDR1 LGHNA, CDR2 YNFKEQ. The CDR3 spells CASSHPPGGEKLFF. CDR3 sequence (DNA): TGTGCCAGCAGCCACCCACCAGGGGGGGAAAAACTGTTTTTT.

This clone was observed a handful of times. This chain uses TRBV5-8 with TRBJ2-7, with TRBD1 matching 7 bases. V lost 2 bases, J lost 3 bases, and 8 bases stayed unmatched. This CDR3 has 15 residues. Germline loops: CDR1 SGHTS, CDR2 YDEGEE. This chain's CDR3 is CASSFPRQGDYEQYV. CDR3 sequence (DNA): TGTGCCAGCAGCTTTCCAAGGCAGGGGGACTACGAGCAGTACGTC.

This clone came up once. J is TRBJ2-1 and V is TRBV29-1; no clear D. The CDR3 contains 15 residues. V was trimmed by 3 bases and J by 6 bases, leaving 18 bases between them. Germline V gene data show CDR1 as SQVTM and CDR2 as ANQGSEA. CDR3 nucleotide sequence: TGCAGCGTTGATAGGCTAGGGCCGCCTTTCAATGAGCAGTTCTTC. Translated, it gives CSVDRLGPPFNEQFF.